The 2 T cell receptor beta chains reported below all come from one sample, sequenced in a study of vaccination and CD4 T cells after COVID-19. Treatment reported: 10-day PBMC culture with coronavirus spike peptide pools or control peptides (ViraFEST assay). Their antigens are not known. The Oncomine TCR Beta short-read assay generated sequence data from the DNA of cultured CD4+ T cells. TCRdb fed the PCR reads into MiXCR, producing one record per CDR3 protein. The sample carries more than 9,000 distinct CDR3 sequences, around three fifths recorded once. Input material: CD4+ T cells from blood, cultured in vitro. These receptors all come from a human donor who had recovered from COVID-19.

This clonotype is labeled as medium-sized (0.01 to 0.1%). The rearrangement uses TRBV5-5 and TRBJ2-6; TRBD1 agrees at 9 bases. The length of the CDR3 is 16 residues. V lost 3 bases, J lost 7 bases, and 8 bases stayed unmatched. Germline V CDR1 and CDR2: SGHKS, YYEKEE (reference sequence). CDR3 sequence (DNA): TGTGCCAGCAGCTACCGACAGGGGGTCGGAGCCAACGTCCTGACTTTC. It encodes CASSYRQGVGANVLTF.

The rearrangement links TRBV27 to TRBJ1-6; no definite D call. The V gene lost 3 bases and the J gene lost 6 bases, with 12 bases spanning the gap. The CDR3 extends over 15 amino acids. The V gene's germline CDR1 is MNHEY and CDR2 SMNVEV (reference sequence). In nucleotides, the CDR3 is TGTGCCAGCAGTTTGGGTAGCAGCCGTAATTCACCCCTCCACTTT. This translates into CASSLGSSRNSPLHF.